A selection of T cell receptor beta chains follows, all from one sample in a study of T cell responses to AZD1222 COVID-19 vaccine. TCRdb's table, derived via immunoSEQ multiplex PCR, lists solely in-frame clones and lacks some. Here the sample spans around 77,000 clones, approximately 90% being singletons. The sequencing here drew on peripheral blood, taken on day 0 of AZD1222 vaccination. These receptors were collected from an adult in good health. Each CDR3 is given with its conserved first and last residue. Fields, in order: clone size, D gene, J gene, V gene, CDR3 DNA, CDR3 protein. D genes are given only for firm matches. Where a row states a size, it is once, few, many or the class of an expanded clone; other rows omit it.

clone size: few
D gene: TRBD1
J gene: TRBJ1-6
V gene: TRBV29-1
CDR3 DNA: TGCAGCGTGCGGGACAGGGGAAATAATTCACCCCTCCACTTT
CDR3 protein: CSVRDRGNNSPLHF

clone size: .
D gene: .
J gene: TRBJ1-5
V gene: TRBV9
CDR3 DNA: TGTGCCAGCAGCGCGTCGGGGGGGAGCAATCAGCCCCAGCATTTT
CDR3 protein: CASSASGGSNQPQHF

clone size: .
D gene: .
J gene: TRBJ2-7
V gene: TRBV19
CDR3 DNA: TGTGCCAGTAGTATTTCTAGGGGCAAGGACGAGCAGTACTTC
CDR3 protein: CASSISRGKDEQYF

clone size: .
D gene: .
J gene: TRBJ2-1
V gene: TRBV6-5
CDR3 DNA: TGTGCCAGCACGGTCTCAGGGAATGTGAATGAGCAGTTCTTC
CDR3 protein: CASTVSGNVNEQFF

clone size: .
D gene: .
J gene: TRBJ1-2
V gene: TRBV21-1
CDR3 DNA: TGTGCCAGCAGCGGGCGGCCGGTTGGGGGCTACACCTTC
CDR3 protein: CASSGRPVGGYTF

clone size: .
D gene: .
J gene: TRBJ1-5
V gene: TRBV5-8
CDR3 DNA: TGTGCCAGCAGCTTGGGTCTAGGGGGGAATCAGCCCCAGCATTTT
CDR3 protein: CASSLGLGGNQPQHF

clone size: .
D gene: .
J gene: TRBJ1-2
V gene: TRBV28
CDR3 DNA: TGTGCCAGCAGTTTACCAACCCCTAACTATGGCTACACCTTC
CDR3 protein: CASSLPTPNYGYTF

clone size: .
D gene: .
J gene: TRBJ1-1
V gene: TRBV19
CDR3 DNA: TGTGCCAGTAGTGCCCACCGCGACCTGGAGACTGAAGCTTTCTTT
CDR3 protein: CASSAHRDLETEAFF

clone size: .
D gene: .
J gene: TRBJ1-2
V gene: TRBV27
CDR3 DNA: TGTGCCAGCAGTTCTATGGGAACAGGGAATCCGGGCTACACCTTC
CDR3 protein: CASSSMGTGNPGYTF

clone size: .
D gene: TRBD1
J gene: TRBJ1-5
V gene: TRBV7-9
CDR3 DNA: TGTGCCAGCAGCACCGGACAGGGAATGGGCAATCAGCCCCAGCATTTT
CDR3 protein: CASSTGQGMGNQPQHF

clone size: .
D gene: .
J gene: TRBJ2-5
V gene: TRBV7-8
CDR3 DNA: TGTGCCAGCAGCTTAGAGGGGCGAGGGACCCAGTACTTC
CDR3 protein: CASSLEGRGTQYF

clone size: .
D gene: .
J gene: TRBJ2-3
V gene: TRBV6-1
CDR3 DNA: TGTGCCAGCAGTGTTGCGGTGGGGACCCTGACAGATACGCAGTATTTT
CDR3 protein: CASSVAVGTLTDTQYF

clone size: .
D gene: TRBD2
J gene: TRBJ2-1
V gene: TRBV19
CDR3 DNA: TGTGCCAGTAGTCTTGCGGGAGGGGACAATGAGCAGTTCTTC
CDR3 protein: CASSLAGGDNEQFF

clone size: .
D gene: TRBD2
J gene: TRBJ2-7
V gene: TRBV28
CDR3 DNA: TGTGCCAGCAGTACCCCGTCCCTTCTAGCGGGGGGCTACGAGCAGTACTTC
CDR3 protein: CASSTPSLLAGGYEQYF

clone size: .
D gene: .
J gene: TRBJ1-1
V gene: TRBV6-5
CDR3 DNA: TGTGCCAGCAGTCCCCTATTAAACACTGAAGCTTTCTTT
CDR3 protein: CASSPLLNTEAFF

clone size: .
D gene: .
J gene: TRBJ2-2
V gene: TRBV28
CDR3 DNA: TGTGCCAGCCGAAGGGGACACCAAGCCGGGGAGCTGTTTTTT
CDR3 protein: CASRRGHQAGELFF

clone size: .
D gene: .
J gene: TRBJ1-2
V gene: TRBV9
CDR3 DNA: TGTGCCAGCAGCGTAGGGGCAGCAGACAACTATGGCTACACCTTC
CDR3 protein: CASSVGAADNYGYTF

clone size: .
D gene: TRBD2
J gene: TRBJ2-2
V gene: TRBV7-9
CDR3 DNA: TGTGCCAGCAGCTCTCCAGGGATGAGCGGGAGCGGGGAGCTGTTTTTT
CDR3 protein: CASSSPGMSGSGELFF

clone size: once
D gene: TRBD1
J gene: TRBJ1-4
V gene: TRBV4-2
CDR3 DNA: TGTGCCAGCAGCCCGGGACAGAATGAAAAACTGTTTTTT
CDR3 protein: CASSPGQNEKLFF

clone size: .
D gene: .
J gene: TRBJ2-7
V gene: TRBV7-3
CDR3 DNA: TGTGCCAGCAGCCTCGGACCGACCTCCTACGAGCAGTACTTC
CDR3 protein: CASSLGPTSYEQYF

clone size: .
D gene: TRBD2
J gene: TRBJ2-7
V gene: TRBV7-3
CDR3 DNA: TGTGCCAGCAGCCCGGGACTAGCGGGAGGGAAATACTACGAGCAGTACTTC
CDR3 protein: CASSPGLAGGKYYEQYF

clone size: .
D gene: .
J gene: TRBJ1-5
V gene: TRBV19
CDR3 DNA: TGTGCCAGTAGTATTGGACAGCTCTATAGCAATCAGCCCCAGCATTTT
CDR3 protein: CASSIGQLYSNQPQHF

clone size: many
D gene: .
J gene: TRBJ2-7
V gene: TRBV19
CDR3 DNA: TGTGCCAGTAGTACTAATAGCGGAGGCCGCTCCTACGAGCAGTACTTC
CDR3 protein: CASSTNSGGRSYEQYF

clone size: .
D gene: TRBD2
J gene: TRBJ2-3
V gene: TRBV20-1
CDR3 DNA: TGCAGTGCTAGTCAGCGGGAGGTAGGGACAGATACGCAGTATTTT
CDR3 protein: CSASQREVGTDTQYF

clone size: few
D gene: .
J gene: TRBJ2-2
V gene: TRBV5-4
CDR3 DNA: TGTGCCAGCAGCTTAGAGGGAAACACCGGGGAGCTGTTTTTT
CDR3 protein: CASSLEGNTGELFF

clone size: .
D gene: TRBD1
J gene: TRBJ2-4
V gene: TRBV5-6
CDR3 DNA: TGTGCCAGCAGCTTGTTGGGACAGGGGGCCTCCAAAAACATTCAGTACTTC
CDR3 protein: CASSLLGQGASKNIQYF

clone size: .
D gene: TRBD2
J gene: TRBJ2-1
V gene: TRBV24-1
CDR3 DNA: TGTGCCACCAGTGATTTGCGTAGTGCGGGAGGGTTCGACAATGAGCAGTTCTTC
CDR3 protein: CATSDLRSAGGFDNEQFF

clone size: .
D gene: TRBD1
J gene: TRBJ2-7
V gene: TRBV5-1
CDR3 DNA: TGCGCCAGCAGCATGAGGACAGGGAGTACCTACGAGCAGTACTTC
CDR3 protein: CASSMRTGSTYEQYF

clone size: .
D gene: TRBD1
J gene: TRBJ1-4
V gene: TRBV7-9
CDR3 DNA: TGTGCCAGCAGCTCCGGGACCAGGGGGGAAAAACTGTTTTTT
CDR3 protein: CASSSGTRGEKLFF

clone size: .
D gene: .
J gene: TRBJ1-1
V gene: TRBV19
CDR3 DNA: TGTGCCAGTATTAGCGCCGGGGGAGGCGCTGAAGCTTTCTTT
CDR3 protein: CASISAGGGAEAFF

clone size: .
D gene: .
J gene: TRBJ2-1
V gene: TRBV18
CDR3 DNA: TGTGCCAGCTCACTCACATTAGCCGGACGGGACGAGCAGTTCTTC
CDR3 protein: CASSLTLAGRDEQFF

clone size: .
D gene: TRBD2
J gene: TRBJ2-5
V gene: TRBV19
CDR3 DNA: TGTGCCAGTAGTAGGATCAGCGGGGAACAAGAGACCCAGTACTTC
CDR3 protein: CASSRISGEQETQYF

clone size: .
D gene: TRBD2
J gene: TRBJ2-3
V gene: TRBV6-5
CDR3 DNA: TGTGCCACCCTAGCGGGACACACAGATACGCAGTATTTT
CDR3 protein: CATLAGHTDTQYF

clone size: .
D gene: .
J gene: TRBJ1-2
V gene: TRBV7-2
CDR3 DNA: TGTGCCAGCAGCTCCGTCCCCAGTCCCTCGAAGATATATGGCTACACCTTC
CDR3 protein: CASSSVPSPSKIYGYTF

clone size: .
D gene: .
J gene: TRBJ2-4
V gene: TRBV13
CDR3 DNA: TGTGCCAGCAGGACCGGAGGCATTCAGTACTTC
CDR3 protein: CASRTGGIQYF

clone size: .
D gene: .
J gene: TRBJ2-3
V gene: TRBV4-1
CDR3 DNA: TGCGCCAGCAGCCGCAAAGGTGGAGACACAGATACGCAGTATTTT
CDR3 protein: CASSRKGGDTDTQYF

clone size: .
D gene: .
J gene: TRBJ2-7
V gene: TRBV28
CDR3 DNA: TGTGCCAGCAGTTTCCGGGACCTACGGTACTTC
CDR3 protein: CASSFRDLRYF

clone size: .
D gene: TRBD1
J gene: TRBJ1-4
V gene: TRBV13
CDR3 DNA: TGTGCCAGCAGCACCACGGCCGGGACAGGGGGAACTAATGAAAAACTGTTTTTT
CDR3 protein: CASSTTAGTGGTNEKLFF

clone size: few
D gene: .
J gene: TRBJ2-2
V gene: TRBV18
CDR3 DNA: TGTGCCAGCTCACGACCGGGACGCAACGCGAACACCGGGGAGCTGTTTTTT
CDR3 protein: CASSRPGRNANTGELFF

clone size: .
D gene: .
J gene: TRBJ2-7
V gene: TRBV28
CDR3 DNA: TGTGCCAGCAGTTTAACTTACGAGCAGTACTTC
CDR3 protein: CASSLTYEQYF

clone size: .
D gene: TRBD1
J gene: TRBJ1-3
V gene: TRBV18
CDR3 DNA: TGTGCCAGCTCACCACTAACCGGGACAGCCAGAAACACCATATATTTT
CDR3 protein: CASSPLTGTARNTIYF

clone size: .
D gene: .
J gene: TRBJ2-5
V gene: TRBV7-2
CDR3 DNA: TGTGCCAGCAGCTCGGTGGTGGGCCGGGAGACCCAGTACTTC
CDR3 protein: CASSSVVGRETQYF

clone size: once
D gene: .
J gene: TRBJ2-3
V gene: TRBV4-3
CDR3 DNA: TGCGCCAGCAGCCAAGATAGCGGTAGCACAGATACGCAGTATTTT
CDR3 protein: CASSQDSGSTDTQYF

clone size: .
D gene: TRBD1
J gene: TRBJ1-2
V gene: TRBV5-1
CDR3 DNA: TGCGCCAGCCAGAGCACAGGGGACTATGGCTACACCTTC
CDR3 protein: CASQSTGDYGYTF

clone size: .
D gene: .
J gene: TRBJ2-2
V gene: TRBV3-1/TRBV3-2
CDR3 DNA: TGTGCCAGCAGACGGACAGCCGGGGAGCTGTTTTTT
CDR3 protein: CASRRTAGELFF

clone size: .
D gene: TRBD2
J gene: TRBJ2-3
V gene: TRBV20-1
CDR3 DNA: TGCAGTGCTAGTGGGGGGTACGGGACTAGCGTCACAGATACGCAGTATTTT
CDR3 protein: CSASGGYGTSVTDTQYF

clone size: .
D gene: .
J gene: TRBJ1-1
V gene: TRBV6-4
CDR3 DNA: TGTGCCAGGGCTCTGGGGAACACTGAAGCTTTCTTT
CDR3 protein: CARALGNTEAFF

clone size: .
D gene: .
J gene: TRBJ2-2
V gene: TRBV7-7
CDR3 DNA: TGTGCCAGCAGCTTAGAGTCTGGTGACACCGGGGAGCTGTTTTTT
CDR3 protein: CASSLESGDTGELFF

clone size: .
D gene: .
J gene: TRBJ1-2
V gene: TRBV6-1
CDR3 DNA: TGTGCCAGCAGTGAAGGGAACTATGGCTACACCTTC
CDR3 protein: CASSEGNYGYTF

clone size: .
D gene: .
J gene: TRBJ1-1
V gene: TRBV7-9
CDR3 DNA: TGTGCCAGCAGCTTAGGGGTTACTGAAGCTTTCTTT
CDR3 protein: CASSLGVTEAFF

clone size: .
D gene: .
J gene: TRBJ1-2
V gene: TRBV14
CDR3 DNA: TGTGCCAGCAGCGCACAGGGTAGGGGCTACACCTTC
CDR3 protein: CASSAQGRGYTF

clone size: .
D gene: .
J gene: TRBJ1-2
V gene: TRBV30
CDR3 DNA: TGTGCCTGGAGTGTAGCGGGCTCGCGGGGCTACACCTTC
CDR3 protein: CAWSVAGSRGYTF

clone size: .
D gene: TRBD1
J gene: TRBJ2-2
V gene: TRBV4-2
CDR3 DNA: TGTGCCAGCAGAGAGTCGGACAGGGGAGGCACCGGGGAGCTGTTTTTT
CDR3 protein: CASRESDRGGTGELFF